The 26 T cell receptor beta chains reported below all come from one sample, sequenced in a study of blood T cell repertoires in COVID-19. The table came from immunoSEQ multiplex PCR; TCRdb's copy has only in-frame clones and leaves some out. The sample lists about 26,000 clones; around 67% were seen once. The sample comprised peripheral blood. The source of these receptors is a man in his sixties with active or convalescent COVID-19.

The V and J genes are TRBV5-6 and TRBJ2-3; TRBD1 agrees at 7 bases. In germline, CDR1 is SGHDT, CDR2 YYEEEE. Trimming cost V 4 bases and J 2 bases; bases outside gene matches: 10. CDR3 length: 16 residues. Here the CDR3 DNA reads TGTGCCAGCAGCCCAGCCGGGACAGTACTCACAGATACGCAGTATTTT. It yields the protein CASSPAGTVLTDTQYF. Full variable domain (outside the CDR3, taken from reference TRBV5-6 and TRBJ2-3): DAGVTQSPTHLIKTRGQQVTLRCSPKSGHDTVSWYQQALGQGPQFIFQYYEEEERQRGNFPDRFSGHQFPNYSSELNVNALLLGDSALYLCASSPAGTVLTDTQYFGPGTRLTVL.

This chain joins TRBV3-1 (or the pseudogene TRBV3-2) and TRBJ2-7, with D maybe TRBD2 (5 bases). Trimming removed 4 bases from V and 5 bases from J, with 12 bases in between. The CDR3 runs 13 residues. CDR1 is LGHDT and CDR2 is YNNKEL in the germline V gene (reference sequence). The CDR3: CASSLTEGNEQYF. The DNA of the CDR3 is TGTGCCAGCAGCCTTACAGAGGGAAACGAGCAGTACTTC.

The chain joins TRBV6-5 to TRBJ2-2; 10 positions agree with TRBD2. Germline loops: CDR1 MNHEY, CDR2 SVGAGI. The J segment lost 4 bases and the V segment lost 8 bases, leaving 7 bases of the junction unmatched. The CDR3 runs 15 residues. CDR3 bases: TGTGCCAGCCTGAGCGGGGGGGCCGGCACCGGGGAGCTGTTTTTT. Translating it yields CASLSGGAGTGELFF.

The chain combines TRBV3-1 (or the pseudogene TRBV3-2) with TRBJ2-1; D is uncertain. Germline V gives CDR1 LGHDT, CDR2 YNNKEL (reference sequence). Trimming pared 1 base from V and 12 bases from J, leaving 13 bases between. The CDR3 covers 13 residues. The CDR3 spells CASSQARARGQFF. The CDR3, as DNA: TGTGCCAGCAGCCAAGCAAGAGCGAGAGGGCAGTTCTTC.

This chain links TRBV4-1 with TRBJ1-1; TRBD1 is a possible D gene (5 bases). Germline V gene sequence: CDR1 MGHRA, CDR2 YSYEKL. The CDR3 is 16 amino acids. V was shortened by 1 base and J by 4 bases, with 16 bases between the two germline ends. The CDR3 coding sequence is TGCGCCAGCAGCCAAGCCGGGGGGGTAAGGAGCACTGAAGCTTTCTTT. This codes for CASSQAGGVRSTEAFF.

CDR3: CATSRVRGFNEKLFF. In DNA, the CDR3 is TGTGCCACCAGCAGAGTCCGGGGGTTTAATGAAAAACTGTTTTTT. The rearrangement uses TRBV15 and TRBJ1-4; a possible D gene is TRBD1 (5 bases). The CDR3 contains 15 residues. Germline loops: CDR1 LNHNV, CDR2 YYDKDF (reference sequence). The V end was cut by 1 base, the J end by 4 bases, with 10 bases between.

The V and J genes are TRBV19 and TRBJ1-5; D not resolved. Germline-derived CDR1 and CDR2 are LNHDA and SQIVND (reference sequence). The germline V and J ends were trimmed by 7 bases and 6 bases, with 25 bases remaining between them. The CDR3 contains 17 residues. The CDR3 nucleotides are TGTGCCAGTAATAAAGACGCGGGGAGTCCGGGGAGTCAGCCCCAGCATTTT. This encodes CASNKDAGSPGSQPQHF.

The chain has TRBV24-1 and TRBJ1-2; D is possibly TRBD1 (5 bases). The CDR3 loop spans 12 amino acids. Trimming left V 9 bases short and J 7 bases short, with 14 bases between. The germline gives CDR1 KGHDR, CDR2 SFDVKD. The DNA for the CDR3 is TGTGCCACCGAAAAAGGCGGGGCTGGCTACACCTTC. Translating gives CATEKGGAGYTF.

The chain employs TRBV6-1 and TRBJ2-3; 7 nucleotides agree with TRBD1. The germline V gene encodes CDR1 MNHNS and CDR2 SASEGT. The CDR3 has 17 amino acids. The junction had 15 bases not matched to a gene; V was cut back by 2 bases and J by 7 bases. The CDR3 region is CASSELQGTSFGNTQYF. CDR3 in DNA: TGTGCCAGCAGTGAACTACAGGGGACCAGCTTCGGAAATACGCAGTATTTT.

This clone has a handful of counts. The chain uses TRBV4-2 and TRBJ2-2; D not certain. The CDR3 covers 15 residues. Germline CDR1 LGHNA, CDR2 YNFKEQ. The V gene lost 1 base and the J gene lost 1 base, with 7 bases spanning the gap. CDR3 in DNA: TGTGCCAGCAGCCAAGTTGGCGGGAACACCGGGGAGCTGTTTTTT. Amino acids: CASSQVGGNTGELFF.

A remark on this clone: Its ends do not fully match the called genes, so a read error is possible. The rearrangement links TRBV7-3 to TRBJ2-2, with D possibly matching TRBD1 (6 bases). Per the germline V gene, CDR1 is SGHTA and CDR2 is FQGTGA. The CDR3 has 15 amino acids. The CDR3 reads CASSLTGTNTGELFF. The CDR3 region has the DNA TGTGCCAGCAGCCTAACCGGGACAAACACCGGGGAGCTGTTTTTT. The variable domain in full, completed from reference TRBV7-3 and TRBJ2-2, reads GAGVSQTPSNKVTEKGKYVELRCDPISGHTALYWYRQSLGQGPEFLIYFQGTGAADDSGLPNDRFFAVRPEGSVSTLKIQRTERGDSAVYLCASSLTGTNTGELFFGEGSRLTVL.

The V call is TRBV7-9, the J call TRBJ2-2; 8 positions agree with TRBD2. With V trimmed by 4 bases and J by 7 bases, 8 bases remained unmatched. Germline V CDR1 and CDR2: SEHNR, FQNEAQ (reference sequence). The CDR3 totals 15 residues. The CDR3 sequence: CASSSRTSSGGELFF. In DNA, the CDR3 is TGTGCCAGCAGCTCCAGGACTAGCTCTGGCGGGGAGCTGTTTTTT.

This chain links TRBV11-3 with TRBJ2-7; the D gene is possibly TRBD2 (6 bases). CDR1 is SGHNT and CDR2 is YENEEA in the germline V gene. This CDR3 region has 15 residues. V lost 4 bases to trimming and J lost 2 bases, with 15 bases between them. The DNA for the CDR3 is TGTGCCAGCAGCTCTCCTCGGACTACCCCCTACGAGCAGTACTTC. It is translated as CASSSPRTTPYEQYF.

This clone was seen more than once but under ten times. This chain joins TRBV7-2 and TRBJ2-3; 11 bases fit TRBD2. Per germline, CDR1 SGHTA and CDR2 FQGNSA. The CDR3 covers 14 residues. V shed 4 bases, J shed 5 bases, and the junction held 2 bases outside the gene matches. The CDR3 DNA is TGTGCCAGCAGCTACGGACTAGCGGGAGATACGCAGTATTTT. Its translation: CASSYGLAGDTQYF. Supplemented by reference TRBV7-2 and TRBJ2-3, the full variable domain reads GAGVSQSPSNKVTEKGKDVELRCDPISGHTALYWYRQSLGQGLEFLIYFQGNSAPDKSGLPSDRFSAERTGGSVSTLTIQRTQQEDSAVYLCASSYGLAGDTQYFGPGTRLTVL.

The chain couples TRBV14 to TRBJ2-7; weak D call: TRBD2 (6 bases). This CDR3 has 13 amino acids. V lost 0 bases, J lost 12 bases, and 15 bases lay in between. Germline CDR1 SGHDN, CDR2 FVKESK. The CDR3 sequence: CASSQDVKGGRYF. The CDR3 DNA is TGTGCCAGCAGCCAAGATGTCAAGGGAGGAAGGTACTTC.

The CDR3 DNA is TGTGCCAGTAGTATAAGCGAGGTCCCTTGGGGCTACACCTTC. Its protein product is CASSISEVPWGYTF. The J gene is TRBJ1-2, the V gene TRBV19; D not resolved. In germline, CDR1 is LNHDA, CDR2 SQIVND (reference sequence). V lost 2 bases to trimming and J lost 8 bases, with 15 bases between them. The CDR3 is 14 amino acids.

This chain connects TRBV28 to TRBJ1-3, with 8 positions matching TRBD1. This CDR3 region has 14 residues. Per the germline V gene, CDR1 is MDHEN and CDR2 is SYDVKM. V was clipped by 10 bases and J by 4 bases; unmatched bases: 9. CDR3 in amino acids: CATPGGYAGNTIYF. CDR3 DNA: TGTGCCACCCCAGGGGGCTACGCAGGAAACACCATATATTTT.

The rearrangement uses TRBV9 and TRBJ2-3; possible D gene TRBD2, 5 bases. The germline gives CDR1 SGDLS, CDR2 YYNGEE. The CDR3 totals 14 residues. Trimming pared 0 bases from V and 0 bases from J, leaving 5 bases between. CDR3 sequence: CASSVGGSTDTQYF. The CDR3 bases are TGTGCCAGCAGCGTAGGCGGGAGCACAGATACGCAGTATTTT.

The rearrangement links TRBV29-1 to TRBJ1-1, with 7 positions matching TRBD1. Germline trimming cut 5 bases from V and 0 bases from J; bases unmatched to any gene: 9. The CDR3 extends over 15 amino acids. Germline CDR1 SQVTM, CDR2 ANQGSEA. CDR3 residues: CSVPGQAQMNTEAFF. CDR3 nucleotides: TGCAGCGTTCCTGGACAGGCCCAAATGAACACTGAAGCTTTCTTT.

This clone was found a few times. V gene TRBV11-3 combines with J gene TRBJ1-6; D gene uncertain. The CDR3 contains 12 residues. Germline V gives CDR1 SGHNT, CDR2 YENEEA. V was shortened by 1 base and J by 10 bases, with 5 bases between the two germline ends. Here the CDR3 reads CASSLALSPLHF. CDR3 nucleotides: TGTGCCAGCAGCTTAGCCCTGTCACCCCTCCACTTT. Variable domain in full (rest from reference TRBV11-3 and TRBJ1-6): EAGVVQSPRYKIIEKKQPVAFWCNPISGHNTLYWYLQNLGQGPELLIRYENEEAVDDSQLPKDRFSAERLKGVDSTLKIQPAELGDSAVYLCASSLALSPLHFGNGTRLTVT.

This chain links TRBV6-5 with TRBJ2-1; D call uncertain. Per germline, CDR1 MNHEY and CDR2 SVGAGI. CDR3 length: 13 residues. Trimming stripped 8 bases from V and 0 bases from J, with 8 bases between. The CDR3 protein is CASSAGSYNEQFF. CDR3 in DNA: TGTGCCAGCTCGGCAGGCTCCTACAATGAGCAGTTCTTC.

This chain connects TRBV13 to TRBJ1-2; no clear D gene. The germline CDR1 and CDR2 sequences are PRHDT and FYEKMQ (reference sequence). The CDR3 extends over 12 amino acids. Trimming took off 0 bases at V and 8 bases at J, with 7 bases between the two ends. In DNA, the CDR3 is TGTGCCAGCAGCTTAGGGGCAGGCGGCTACACCTTC. Translating gives CASSLGAGGYTF.

The rearrangement links TRBV9 to TRBJ2-2, with D hard to call. This CDR3 has 14 residues. The germline CDR1 and CDR2 sequences are SGDLS and YYNGEE. The V gene lost 4 bases and the J gene lost 1 base, with 8 bases spanning the gap. The CDR3 spells CASSPLLNTGELFF. The CDR3 DNA is TGTGCCAGCAGCCCCCTCTTGAACACCGGGGAGCTGTTTTTT.

The chain has TRBV5-1 and TRBJ2-5, with 8 bases matching TRBD2. With 6 bases clipped from V and 2 bases from J, the junction kept 9 bases outside the gene matches. The CDR3 contains 15 residues. Germline V CDR1 and CDR2: SGHRS, YFSETQ. Here the CDR3 DNA reads TGCGCCAGCAACCAAAGCCCGGGGGGGCAAGAGACCCAGTACTTC. Translation: CASNQSPGGQETQYF.

Written as DNA, the CDR3 is TGTGCCAGCAGACGAACAGGGGGTGGAGAGACCCAGTACTTC. It yields the protein CASRRTGGGETQYF. The chain couples TRBV27 to TRBJ2-5; 8 bases match TRBD1. The trim removed 6 bases at V and 4 bases at J, leaving 7 bases unmatched. The CDR3 consists of 14 residues. Germline V gene sequence: CDR1 MNHEY, CDR2 SMNVEV (reference sequence).

Only a few counts were recorded for this clone. The V gene is TRBV12-3 or TRBV12-4, the J gene TRBJ2-2, with unresolved D. V was clipped by 3 bases and J by 9 bases, with 5 bases between them. The CDR3 is 11 amino acids. CDR3 DNA sequence: TGTGCCAGCAGTTTGGAGTGGGAGCTGTTTTTT. This codes for CASSLEWELFF.